Detailed here is one TCR beta chain. Its antigen is not known. One end of the junction fails to match germline, which may point to a read error. Without any cell sorting, roughly 20-32 mg of bulk tissue yielded co-extracted RNA and DNA. Each participant had primary liver carcinoma, and surgical resection was the treatment. CDR1 is MDHEN and CDR2 is SYDVKM in the germline V gene. The CDR3 sequence is 15 residues long. These data come from a study of tumor-infiltrating lymphocytes in primary liver carcinoma. About the research overall: Enrolled patients were male and female, aged 30 to 69 years. Tumors measured roughly 4 to 11 cm and were stage T1-T3 N0M0. General study points: Among top clones, only about 7-25% appeared in all five tumor regions.

A primer matching the constant region was used to make TCR beta cDNA from approximately 520 ng of total RNA. Libraries for TCR beta were built through three nested multiplex PCR rounds, which together made up a slightly modified ARM-PCR procedure. Each of the first two PCR rounds ran approximately 11 cycles with TRBV1-TRBV30 forward and C-beta reverse primers. In TCRdb, the multiplex PCR reads were re-called with MiXCR into one record per CDR3 protein. The sample yields fewer than 90,000 distinct CDR3 sequences, approximately 72% seen once. Sequencing input: liver tumor tissue from sampling region 1. The sample's subset: tumor region T1, superior pole. This chain links TRBV28 with TRBJ2-3; 9 bases match TRBD2. The sequence derives from a man in his forties with primary liver carcinoma and hepatitis B virus infection. The CDR3 spells CVSSLAGVDTDTQRF. Written as DNA, the CDR3 is TGTGTCAGCAGTTTAGCGGGGGTTGACACAGATACGCAGCGTTTT.